A single sample is the source of the 16 T cell receptor beta chains below, sequenced in a study of T cells in Graves' hyperthyroidism and ophthalmopathy. Amplified TCR beta CDR3 regions derived from RNA transcripts. The study used the HTBI primer set for a first-round RT-PCR of the TCR CDR3. TCRdb passed the multiplex PCR reads through MiXCR, listing each CDR3 protein once. The profile shows hundreds of thousands of distinct CDR3 sequences, approximately 15% of them singletons. The source material was blood. These receptors came from a woman aged 40 to 50 with Graves' ophthalmopathy.

This clonotype was detected many times. The V gene is TRBV6-5, the J gene TRBJ2-7; D may be TRBD2 (6 bases). Per the germline V gene, CDR1 is MNHEY and CDR2 is SVGAGI. The CDR3 sequence is 14 residues long. Trimming took off 8 bases at V and 3 bases at J, with 17 bases between the two ends. CDR3 in amino acids: CASSGGRRGYEQYF. As DNA, the CDR3 is TGTGCCAGCTCTGGAGGGCGTCGGGGCTACGAGCAGTACTTC.

The chain couples TRBV15 to TRBJ1-5; D remains unclear. The CDR3 contains 13 residues. V lost 4 bases and J lost 6, with 10 bases in between. CDR1 and CDR2 (germline): LNHNV, YYDKDF (reference sequence). The CDR3 sequence: CATSNGEIQPQHF. CDR3 coding DNA: TGTGCCACCAGCAATGGGGAAATTCAGCCCCAGCATTTT.

This clonotype was observed a few times. V gene TRBV19 combines with J gene TRBJ2-3; 8 bases agree with TRBD2. The CDR3 is 15 amino acids. CDR1 is LNHDA and CDR2 is SQIVND in the germline V gene (reference sequence). V shed 8 bases, J shed 2 bases, and the junction held 9 bases outside the gene matches. CDR3 nucleotide sequence: TGTGCCAGTGGCGGTAGCGGGGCCTCCACAGATACGCAGTATTTT. Protein product: CASGGSGASTDTQYF. The full variable domain, with the rest looked up from reference TRBV19 and TRBJ2-3, is DGGITQSPKYLFRKEGQNVTLSCEQNLNHDAMYWYRQDPGQGLRLIYYSQIVNDFQKGDIAEGYSVSREKKESFPLTVTSAQKNPTAFYLCASGGSGASTDTQYFGPGTRLTVL.

This chain joins TRBV4-2 and TRBJ1-5; D is undetermined. V was shortened by 0 bases and J by 4 bases, with 10 bases between the two germline ends. The germline V gene encodes CDR1 LGHNA and CDR2 YNFKEQ. This CDR3 has 15 amino acids. For the CDR3, the DNA is TGTGCCAGCAGCCAAGACTCCAGGCCTAATCAGCCCCAGCATTTT. Translating it yields CASSQDSRPNQPQHF.

This clonotype has at least ten counts. The V and J genes are TRBV7-8 and TRBJ2-7; 14 nucleotides align to TRBD2. Germline values: CDR1 SGHVS, CDR2 FQNEAQ. The CDR3 is 15 residues long. The V and J ends lost 5 bases and 3 bases, in that order; junction bases with no gene match: 3. The CDR3 nucleotides read TGTGCCAGCAGCCAAGGGACTAGCGGGAGCTACGAGCAGTACTTC. Its protein product is CASSQGTSGSYEQYF.

This clonotype showed up many times. The gene calls are TRBV6-1 and TRBJ1-1, with D unclear. Trimming stripped 2 bases from V and 1 base from J, with 5 bases between. Germline V CDR1 and CDR2: MNHNS, SASEGT. The CDR3 spans 13 residues. CDR3 sequence (DNA): TGTGCCAGCAGTGAACAACCGAACACTGAAGCTTTCTTT. Amino acids: CASSEQPNTEAFF.

This sequence joins TRBV5-1 and TRBJ1-1; no clear D gene. This CDR3 spans 15 amino acids. V lost 4 bases and J 6 bases, leaving 19 bases between the germline ends. CDR1 SGHRS and CDR2 YFSETQ come from the germline V gene. In DNA, the CDR3 is TGCGCCAGCAGCCTCAACCCAGATATTGGCGCTGAAGCTTTCTTT. Its protein is CASSLNPDIGAEAFF.

This clonotype was picked up a small number of times. The CDR3 region is CASTKPGLKRMNTEAFF. CDR3 coding DNA: TGTGCCAGCACCAAACCGGGACTAAAAAGAATGAACACTGAAGCTTTCTTT. This sequence joins TRBV5-6 and TRBJ1-1; D may be TRBD1 (5 bases). Germline V gene lookup returns CDR1 SGHDT and CDR2 YYEEEE. Trimming left V 6 bases short and J 0 bases short, with 21 bases between. CDR3 size: 17 residues.

V is TRBV2 and J is TRBJ2-7, with a possible D match to TRBD1 (5 bases). V was trimmed by 6 bases and J by 2 bases, leaving 8 bases between them. From germline, CDR1 is SNHLY and CDR2 FYNNEI. This CDR3 contains 12 residues. CDR3 DNA sequence: TGTGCCAGCAGAGGACAAGCCTACGAGCAGTACGTC. It is translated as CASRGQAYEQYV.

This clonotype has a count of ten or more. The chain carries TRBV28 and TRBJ2-3; D is possibly TRBD1 or TRBD2 (5 bases each). Germline V gives CDR1 MDHEN, CDR2 SYDVKM. V was pared by 3 bases and J by 1 base, with 11 bases between. The CDR3 sequence is 15 residues long. CDR3 sequence reads: CASSFGTGGTDTQYF. As DNA, the CDR3 is TGTGCCAGCAGTTTCGGGACGGGTGGCACAGATACGCAGTATTTT.

This clonotype was seen at least ten times. This chain joins TRBV2 and TRBJ2-6; the match to TRBD1 covers 7 bases. Germline loops: CDR1 SNHLY, CDR2 FYNNEI. With V trimmed by 9 bases and J by 13 bases, 12 bases remained unmatched. The CDR3 covers 13 residues. CDR3 in amino acids: CARRTGSFPVLTF. The CDR3 DNA reads as TGTGCCAGGAGGACAGGTTCGTTCCCTGTCCTGACTTTC.

Comments on this clonotype: This sequence may be a read error, since a much larger clone differs from it by one base. The chain is built from TRBV6-5 and TRBJ2-5; 11 bases are a match to TRBD1. Germline V gives CDR1 MNHEY, CDR2 SVGAGI. CDR3 length: 14 amino acids. V dropped 4 bases and J dropped 4; count of bases not matched to a gene: 2. This chain's CDR3 is CASSSDRGLETQYF. CDR3 DNA: TGTGCCAGCAGTTCGGACAGGGGGCTAGAGACCCAGTACTTC.

This clonotype has at least ten counts. The V gene is TRBV6-2 or TRBV6-3, the J gene TRBJ2-7; 8 nucleotides agree with TRBD1. Germline CDR1 MNHEY, CDR2 SVGEGT. The J segment lost 2 bases and the V segment lost 4 bases, leaving 7 bases of the junction unmatched. CDR3 length: 15 amino acids. The CDR3 reads CASSFLGTGPYEQYF. The CDR3 DNA follows: TGTGCCAGCAGTTTCCTCGGGACAGGACCCTACGAGCAGTACTTC.

This clonotype was counted once. This chain uses TRBV28 with TRBJ1-5, with 9 positions matching TRBD1. This CDR3 has 14 amino acids. From germline, CDR1 is MDHEN and CDR2 SYDVKM. V shed 5 bases and J 5 bases; nucleotides not matched to a gene: 4. The CDR3 sequence: CASSETGGYQPQHF. The CDR3 bases are TGTGCCAGCAGTGAGACAGGGGGGTATCAGCCCCAGCATTTT.

This clonotype was recorded at least ten times. The chain joins TRBV11-3 to TRBJ2-7; 7 bases map to TRBD1. V was pared by 1 base and J by 5 bases, with 11 bases of the junction left unmatched. Germline V CDR1 and CDR2: SGHNT, YENEEA. This CDR3 is built from 16 residues. CDR3 protein: CASSLVSGQFFHEQYF. The CDR3 DNA reads TGTGCCAGCAGCTTAGTGTCGGGACAGTTCTTCCACGAGCAGTACTTC.

This clonotype occurred a few times. The chain combines TRBV11-2 with TRBJ1-5; TRBD1 aligns across 10 bases. V shed 3 bases, J shed 7 bases, and the junction held 3 bases outside the gene matches. The CDR3 contains 14 residues. The germline gives CDR1 SGHAT, CDR2 FQNNGV. The CDR3 loop reads CASSFGGQGQPQHF. In DNA form, the CDR3 reads TGTGCCAGCAGCTTCGGGGGACAGGGGCAGCCCCAGCATTTT.